Below are 9 T cell receptor beta chains sequenced from a single sample in a study of blood T cells in healthy people across ages. PCR was performed a second time for roughly 6 to 12 cycles using a sample-barcoded 5' primer and a J-beta primer mix. TCRdb processed the 5' RACE reads anew with MiXCR; each CDR3 protein has one entry. This sample has about 1,500,000 distinct CDR3 sequences; roughly 27% occur once, and the top ten carry roughly 8%. Sequenced input: blood. These receptors came from a woman younger than 45 in good health.

The rearrangement uses TRBV6-5 and TRBJ1-1; maybe TRBD1 (6 bases). CDR3 length: 11 residues. V lost 10 bases and J lost 7, with 13 bases in between. Germline CDR1 MNHEY, CDR2 SVGAGI. The CDR3 sequence: CATSGQFEAFF. As DNA, the CDR3 is TGTGCCACCTCCGGACAGTTTGAAGCTTTCTTT.

The sample holds a few counts of this clonotype. The J gene is TRBJ2-1, the V gene TRBV5-1; possibly TRBD1 for D (6 bases). This CDR3 has 19 amino acids. Germline V gene lookup returns CDR1 SGHRS and CDR2 YFSETQ. Trimming left V 0 bases short and J 5 bases short, with 24 bases between. The CDR3 reads CASSLAPARNRDNDNEQFF. CDR3 sequence (DNA): TGCGCCAGCAGCTTGGCACCAGCTCGTAACAGGGACAATGACAATGAGCAGTTCTTC.

This clonotype occurred a few times. This rearrangement joins TRBV5-5 to TRBJ2-4; no clear D. Trimming cost V 2 bases and J 0 bases, with 6 bases left between them. Per germline, CDR1 SGHKS and CDR2 YYEKEE (reference sequence). The CDR3 has 14 amino acids. As DNA, the CDR3 is TGTGCCAGCAGCTTAGGCGAAGCCAAAAACATTCAGTACTTC. This sequence encodes CASSLGEAKNIQYF.

This clonotype was counted once. The rearrangement joins TRBV15 to TRBJ2-4; perhaps TRBD2 as D (5 bases). There are 13 residues in the CDR3. From germline, CDR1 is LNHNV and CDR2 YYDKDF (reference sequence). V dropped 3 bases and J dropped 13 bases, with 16 bases sitting between them. DNA for the CDR3: TGTGCCACCAGCAGTACAGCGGCCTTAGAGCAGTACTTC. Amino acids: CATSSTAALEQYF.

Comments on this clonotype: A read error may produce the germline difference seen at one junction end. The chain combines TRBV9 with TRBJ2-6; the D gene is possibly TRBD1 (5 bases). The CDR3 runs to 13 residues. The germline V gene has CDR1 SGDLS and CDR2 YYNGEE. The CDR3 DNA reads TGTGCCAGCAGACAATCTGGGGCCAACGTCCGGACTTTC. As protein: CASRQSGANVRTF.

This sequence joins TRBV7-9 and TRBJ2-3; 7 bases agree with TRBD2. Germline CDR1 is SEHNR and CDR2 is FQNEAQ (reference sequence). The CDR3 is made up of 14 amino acids. The V and J ends lost 5 bases and 2 bases, in that order; junction bases with no gene match: 4. The CDR3 bases are TGTGCCAGCAGCCCGCGGGGGATCACAGATACGCAGTATTTT. Translation: CASSPRGITDTQYF.

Remarks on this clonotype: A much more abundant neighbour one base away suggests this may be a read error. This chain connects TRBV20-1 to TRBJ2-5; 9 positions match TRBD2. The CDR3 spans 14 residues. Trimming removed 3 bases from V and 11 bases from J; junction bases left unmatched: 13. Germline assignment: CDR1 DFQATT and CDR2 SNEGSKA (reference sequence). The CDR3 region is CSASSGSHAGEQYF. For the CDR3, the DNA is TGCAGTGCTAGTAGCGGGAGCCATGCTGGTGAGCAGTACTTC.

V usage is TRBV20-1 and J usage is TRBJ1-4; 7 bases align to TRBD1. Germline CDR1 is DFQATT and CDR2 is SNEGSKA (reference sequence). Unmatched junction bases numbered 10, after V lost 6 bases and J lost 0 bases. This CDR3 has 16 amino acids. The CDR3 here is CSAPDGQAATNEKLFF. CDR3 bases: TGCAGTGCCCCCGACGGACAGGCGGCAACTAATGAAAAACTGTTTTTT.

This clonotype was counted between two and nine times. This may come from a read error, since a much larger clone is one base off. The chain couples TRBV10-3 to TRBJ2-7; perhaps TRBD1 as D (6 bases). This CDR3 is 14 amino acids long. The V end lost 6 bases, the J end lost 2 bases, and 14 bases lay between the germline ends. From germline, CDR1 is ENHRY and CDR2 SYGVKD. CDR3 residues: CAIRVGGPTYEQYF. The CDR3 DNA reads TGTGCCATCAGGGTTGGGGGCCCCACCTACGAGCAGTACTTC.